This T cell receptor beta chain was documented in a study of cytomegalovirus exposure and HLA in healthy donors. Looking at the study overall: It was reported in a later analysis that the same platform had been used for the 120 validation repertoires as for the approximately 730 first-cohort repertoires. Study-level findings and limits: Clusters of TCRs from the first cohort tended to co-occur in the 120 or so validation repertoires (as a later analysis found). There were some public TCRs occurring in many donors, but most TCR sequences were rare. According to the study, 160 or so TCR beta chains were cytomegalovirus-associated.

TCRdb keeps only in-frame clones here, not all; method: immunoSEQ multiplex PCR. The sample comprises roughly 310,000 clones, roughly 87% of which are singletons, and more than 0.95% rests with the top ten. With regard to this clone: Its target is unknown.

The clonotype was recovered from a man aged 30-40 years in good health and CMV-seronegative. The specimen sequenced was PBMCs.

This chain's CDR3 is CASSPILSSYNEQFF. CDR3 nucleotides: TGTGCCAGCAGCCCCATCTTGAGCTCCTACAATGAGCAGTTCTTC. This chain connects TRBV7-7 to TRBJ2-1; the D is unclear. The CDR3 sequence is 15 residues long. Germline CDR1 is SSHAT and CDR2 is FNYEAQ (reference sequence). V lost 5 bases and J lost 0, with 11 bases in between.